These 20 T cell receptor beta chains were sequenced from one sample in a study of cytomegalovirus exposure and HLA in healthy donors (dated 2017 in TCRdb). The method behind the library was the immunoSEQ multiplex PCR assay. In TCRdb, the immuneACCESS table is reduced to in-frame sequences with V and J assigned. These tables do not hold every clone; where another copy was compared, an unresolved V gene accounts for under half, and the others remain unexplained. The sample has around 140,000 clones on record, 94% of them singletons. About 2% of the sample belongs to the ten largest clones. The specimen was PBMCs. These receptors all stem from a man younger than 30 in good health and CMV-seropositive.

The rearrangement uses TRBV2 and TRBJ2-3, with 12 bases matching TRBD1. The germline V gene encodes CDR1 SNHLY and CDR2 FYNNEI. The CDR3 consists of 16 residues. V lost 5 bases and J lost 5; bases outside the gene matches: 8. CDR3 in DNA: TGTGCCAGCAGTTCTATGGGACAGGGGGCTGGAGATACGCAGTATTTT. It yields the protein CASSSMGQGAGDTQYF.

The J gene is TRBJ2-3, the V gene TRBV5-4; the D gene is possibly TRBD2 (5 bases). Between the trimmed V and J ends, which lost 5 bases and 1 base, there was a span of 14 bases. Germline V gene data show CDR1 as SGHNT and CDR2 as YYREEE (reference sequence). The CDR3 length is 15 residues. The CDR3 is CASSTRVSGTDTQYF. The CDR3 DNA reads TGTGCCAGCAGTACGAGGGTATCAGGCACAGATACGCAGTATTTT.

The chain combines TRBV21-1 with TRBJ2-2; the table's D call TRBD2 went unverified against the DNA. TRBV21-1 is a recognized pseudogene. The CDR3 covers 17 residues. DNA for the CDR3: TGTGCCAGCAGCCCTTTAGATAGCGGGACGAACACCGGGGAGCTGTTTTTT. It translates to CASSPLDSGTNTGELFF.

The gene calls are TRBV14 and TRBJ2-7; TRBD1 matches at 7 bases. The CDR3 contains 13 residues. The J segment lost 6 bases and the V segment lost 6 bases, leaving 8 bases of the junction unmatched. CDR1 and CDR2 from the germline V gene are SGHDN and FVKESK. The CDR3 loop is CASSLSTGVEQYF. CDR3 nucleotides: TGTGCCAGCAGTCTATCTACAGGGGTCGAGCAGTACTTC.

V usage is TRBV28 and J usage is TRBJ1-1; D unresolved. Germline V gene data show CDR1 as MDHEN and CDR2 as SYDVKM. CDR3 length: 15 residues. Trimming took off 6 bases at V and 0 bases at J, with 14 bases between the two ends. The CDR3 is CASSKPFRVNTEAFF. CDR3 DNA: TGTGCCAGCAGCAAGCCGTTCCGGGTGAACACTGAAGCTTTCTTT.

This chain connects TRBV2 to TRBJ1-5, with a possible D match to TRBD1 (6 bases). Trimming stripped 6 bases from V and 0 bases from J, with 12 bases between. Per germline, CDR1 SNHLY and CDR2 FYNNEI. The CDR3 has 15 amino acids. CDR3 amino acids: CASSERGYSNQPQHF. The CDR3, as DNA: TGTGCCAGCAGCGAAAGGGGGTATAGCAATCAGCCCCAGCATTTT.

This chain uses TRBV6-5 with TRBJ1-1, with unresolved D. The V and J ends lost 2 bases and 1 base respectively, with 5 bases between them. CDR1 is MNHEY and CDR2 is SVGAGI in the germline V gene. CDR3 length equals 13 residues. This chain's CDR3 is CASSYTKNTEAFF. The CDR3 DNA reads as TGTGCCAGCAGTTACACAAAGAACACTGAAGCTTTCTTT.

The chain is built from TRBV11-2 and TRBJ1-3; D not certain. Germline V gene lookup returns CDR1 SGHAT and CDR2 FQNNGV. The CDR3 contains 15 residues. Trimming left V 6 bases short and J 0 bases short, with 12 bases between. The DNA for the CDR3 is TGTGCCAGCAGTCAGAGGTTTCGCTCTGGAAACACCATATATTTT. Protein sequence: CASSQRFRSGNTIYF.

V and J are TRBV7-9 and TRBJ2-1, with 16 bases matching TRBD2. CDR1 and CDR2 (germline): SEHNR, FQNEAQ (reference sequence). The CDR3 is made up of 18 amino acids. Trimming removed 4 bases from V and 9 bases from J; junction bases left unmatched: 12. In nucleotides, the CDR3 is TGTGCCAGCAGCTCCCCCGGGACTAGCGGGAGGGCCTTGCTTGAGCAGTTCTTC. Protein sequence: CASSSPGTSGRALLEQFF.

V gene TRBV4-1 combines with J gene TRBJ2-5, with 7 bases identical to TRBD2. Germline V lookup: CDR1 MGHRA, CDR2 YSYEKL. The CDR3 sequence is 17 residues long. V gave up 1 base and J gave up 4 bases; unmatched junction bases: 12. The CDR3 is CASSQVIGGSQRETQYF. The CDR3 DNA follows: TGCGCCAGCAGCCAAGTAATTGGCGGGAGTCAGAGAGAGACCCAGTACTTC.

The V gene is TRBV7-2, the J gene TRBJ2-2; 7 nucleotides align to TRBD2. Trimming cost V 3 bases and J 3 bases; bases outside gene matches: 4. Germline V gene sequence: CDR1 SGHTA, CDR2 FQGNSA. The CDR3 contains 15 residues. The CDR3 DNA follows: TGTGCCAGCAGCTTTTCGGCGGGGGACACCGGGGAGCTGTTTTTT. It translates to CASSFSAGDTGELFF. Complete variable domain (other parts from reference TRBV7-2 and TRBJ2-2): GAGVSQSPSNKVTEKGKDVELRCDPISGHTALYWYRQSLGQGLEFLIYFQGNSAPDKSGLPSDRFSAERTGGSVSTLTIQRTQQEDSAVYLCASSFSAGDTGELFFGEGSRLTVL.

This rearrangement joins TRBV7-8 to TRBJ2-7; 8 bases line up with TRBD1. The CDR3 has 13 amino acids. V shed 10 bases, J shed 7 bases, and the junction held 12 bases outside the gene matches. The germline gives CDR1 SGHVS, CDR2 FQNEAQ. CDR3 bases: TGTGCCACCTGGACAGGGACTCCCGGGGAGCAGTACTTC. Translated, it gives CATWTGTPGEQYF.

This sequence joins TRBV18 and TRBJ2-3; 9 bases are shared with TRBD2. Looked up from germline, CDR1 is KGHSH and CDR2 is LQKENI. The CDR3 loop spans 16 amino acids. V dropped 4 bases and J dropped 5; count of bases not matched to a gene: 10. CDR3 in amino acids: CASSLQPGLARDTQYF. The CDR3 bases are TGTGCCAGCTCACTACAACCGGGACTAGCTAGAGATACGCAGTATTTT.

The chain recombines TRBV5-5 with TRBJ1-1; D is perhaps TRBD1 (5 bases). Per germline, CDR1 SGHKS and CDR2 YYEKEE (reference sequence). CDR3 length equals 15 residues. V lost 1 base and J lost 0, with 10 bases in between. CDR3 amino acids: CASSLQGGLNTEAFF. The CDR3 nucleotides are TGTGCCAGCAGCTTGCAGGGAGGCTTGAACACTGAAGCTTTCTTT.

The chain is built from TRBV7-2 and TRBJ1-4; 7 positions match TRBD1. V trimming: 1 base; J trimming: 11 bases; junction bases outside the gene matches: 10. Germline lookup yields CDR1 SGHTA and CDR2 FQGNSA. The CDR3 totals 15 residues. The CDR3 region is CASSLGTGLGGKLFF. The CDR3, as DNA: TGTGCCAGCAGCTTAGGGACAGGTCTGGGGGGCAAACTGTTTTTT. Variable domain in full (rest from reference TRBV7-2 and TRBJ1-4): GAGVSQSPSNKVTEKGKDVELRCDPISGHTALYWYRQSLGQGLEFLIYFQGNSAPDKSGLPSDRFSAERTGGSVSTLTIQRTQQEDSAVYLCASSLGTGLGGKLFFGSGTQLSVL.

The V and J genes are TRBV11-3 and TRBJ2-1, with TRBD1 identical over 9 bases. Germline loops: CDR1 SGHNT, CDR2 YENEEA. The V and J ends lost 4 bases and 1 base, in that order; junction bases with no gene match: 2. The CDR3 has 15 amino acids. CDR3 in DNA: TGTGCCAGCAGCTCCGGACAGGGGTCCTACAATGAGCAGTTCTTC. This sequence encodes CASSSGQGSYNEQFF.

CDR3 nucleotide sequence: TGTGCCAGCAGCCAACCCTGGAGTGAGCAGTTCTTC. Protein: CASSQPWSEQFF. The V gene is TRBV7-8, the J gene TRBJ2-1, with D hard to call. V was trimmed by 5 bases and J by 9 bases, leaving 11 bases between them. The CDR3 is 12 amino acids. The V gene's germline CDR1 is SGHVS and CDR2 FQNEAQ.

On this clone itself: Additional DNA sequences in this sample encode the identical CDR3. This chain connects TRBV7-9 to TRBJ2-7; D is unclear. V lost 1 base, J lost 2 bases, and 6 bases lay in between. Germline-derived CDR1 and CDR2 are SEHNR and FQNEAQ (reference sequence). The CDR3 contains 13 residues. The CDR3 reads CASSLESPYEQYF. The CDR3 DNA reads TGTGCCAGCAGCTTAGAGAGTCCCTACGAGCAGTACTTC.

The rearrangement uses TRBV7-9 and TRBJ2-2, with 7 positions matching TRBD2. The J segment lost 0 bases and the V segment lost 1 base, leaving 5 bases of the junction unmatched. Germline V gene lookup returns CDR1 SEHNR and CDR2 FQNEAQ (reference sequence). This CDR3 is built from 17 residues. The CDR3 region is CASSLGVAGANTGELFF. The CDR3 DNA reads as TGTGCCAGCAGCTTAGGTGTGGCGGGGGCGAACACCGGGGAGCTGTTTTTT.

CDR3 in DNA: TGTGCCAGCAGGTGGACTAGCGGTAACACCGGGGAGCTGTTTTTT. This codes for CASRWTSGNTGELFF. The chain is built from TRBV28 and TRBJ2-2, with 10 bases matching TRBD2. This CDR3 has 15 residues. The V gene end was trimmed by 6 bases and the J gene end by 2 bases; junction bases not matched to a gene: 3. Germline V gives CDR1 MDHEN, CDR2 SYDVKM.